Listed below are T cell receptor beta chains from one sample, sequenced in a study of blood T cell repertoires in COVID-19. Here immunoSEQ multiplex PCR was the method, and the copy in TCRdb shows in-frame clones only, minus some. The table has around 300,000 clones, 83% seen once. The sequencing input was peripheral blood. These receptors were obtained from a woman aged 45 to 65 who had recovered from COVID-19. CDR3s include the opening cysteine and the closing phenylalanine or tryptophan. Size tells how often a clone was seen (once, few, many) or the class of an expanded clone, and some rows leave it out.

CDR3 protein: CASSQDRGGLLNTGELFF; V gene: TRBV28; J gene: TRBJ2-2; clone size: NA
CDR3 protein: CASSRESGTQYF; V gene: TRBV7-2; J gene: TRBJ2-5; clone size: NA
CDR3 protein: CATSQQGNTEAFF; V gene: TRBV12-3/TRBV12-4; J gene: TRBJ1-1; clone size: NA
CDR3 protein: CASSATDLGSPLHF; V gene: TRBV6-6; J gene: TRBJ1-6; clone size: once
CDR3 protein: CSVGRGGYNEQFF; V gene: TRBV29-1; J gene: TRBJ2-1; clone size: NA
CDR3 protein: CASTDQGSGELFF; V gene: TRBV12-3/TRBV12-4; J gene: TRBJ2-2; clone size: NA
CDR3 protein: CASSSLRTGGPYNSPLHF; V gene: TRBV5-6; J gene: TRBJ1-6; clone size: NA
CDR3 protein: CAIRKGDPIGYTF; V gene: TRBV28; J gene: TRBJ1-2; clone size: NA
CDR3 protein: CASSRGGTSGEAFF; V gene: TRBV10-1; J gene: TRBJ1-1; clone size: NA
CDR3 protein: CASSLIRTGTGAGANVLTF; V gene: TRBV28; J gene: TRBJ2-6; clone size: NA
CDR3 protein: CASSPGQGGTEAFF; V gene: TRBV7-2; J gene: TRBJ1-1; clone size: NA
CDR3 protein: CASSQAVAGARVGKNIQYF; V gene: TRBV4-1; J gene: TRBJ2-4; clone size: NA